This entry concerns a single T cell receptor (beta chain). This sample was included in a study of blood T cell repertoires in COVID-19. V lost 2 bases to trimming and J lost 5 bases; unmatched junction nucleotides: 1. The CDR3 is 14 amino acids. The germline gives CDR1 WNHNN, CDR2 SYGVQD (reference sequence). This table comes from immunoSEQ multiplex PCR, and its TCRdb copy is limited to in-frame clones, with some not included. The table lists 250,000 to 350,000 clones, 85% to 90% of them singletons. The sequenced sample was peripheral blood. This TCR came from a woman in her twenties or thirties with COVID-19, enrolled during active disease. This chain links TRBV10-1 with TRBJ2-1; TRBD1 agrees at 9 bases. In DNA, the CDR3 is TGCGCCAGCAGTGAGCGGACAGGGGACAATGAGCAGTTCTTC. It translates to CASSERTGDNEQFF.